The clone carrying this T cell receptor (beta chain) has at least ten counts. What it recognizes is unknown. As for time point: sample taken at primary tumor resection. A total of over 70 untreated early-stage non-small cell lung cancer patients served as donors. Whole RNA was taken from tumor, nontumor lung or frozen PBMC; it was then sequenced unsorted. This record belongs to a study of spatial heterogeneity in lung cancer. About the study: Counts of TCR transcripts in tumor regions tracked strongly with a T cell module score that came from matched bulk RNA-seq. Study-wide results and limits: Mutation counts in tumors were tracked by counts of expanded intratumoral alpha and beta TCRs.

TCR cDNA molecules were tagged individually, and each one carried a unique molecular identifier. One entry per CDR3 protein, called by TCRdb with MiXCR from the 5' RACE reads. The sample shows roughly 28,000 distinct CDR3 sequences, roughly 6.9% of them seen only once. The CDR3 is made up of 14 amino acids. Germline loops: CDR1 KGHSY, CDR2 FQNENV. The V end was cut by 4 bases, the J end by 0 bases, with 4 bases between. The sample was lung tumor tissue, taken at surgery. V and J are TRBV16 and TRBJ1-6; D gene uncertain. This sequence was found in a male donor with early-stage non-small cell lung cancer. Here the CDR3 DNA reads TGTGCCAGCAGCCCCCCCTCCTATAATTCACCCCTCCACTTT. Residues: CASSPPSYNSPLHF.